This T cell receptor beta chain appears in the sequencing data of a study of beta chain features in type 1 diabetes (dated by TCRdb to 2016 to 2018). For the study in its entirety: Mean age, gender distribution, total cell number and subset yield did not differ between patients and healthy donors. Regulatory and stem cell-like memory subsets were isolated from only 8 patients and roughly 8 healthy donors, whereas naive and central memory subsets came from all 28 donors. In the study, recently diagnosed type 1 diabetes patients and matched healthy donors were compared on the TCRB repertoires of their sorted circulating CD4+ T cell subsets. A total of about 110 million sorted cells were examined across all samples, and the number of cells per subset was strongly correlated with RNA yield. The full study reports these points: Because cDNA was sequenced instead of genomic DNA, activated cells with high expression could be over-represented, although the groups did not differ in activation or CD3 levels. At VDJ recombination sites, type 1 diabetes patients had fewer insertions and more deleted nucleotides, which implies abnormalities in thymic rearrangement. Naive, central memory and regulatory TCRB repertoires appeared to be more alike among patients than among healthy donors. Because small numbers of individuals were included in the HLA sub-analyses, any influence of HLA type on TCRB rearrangement was left unresolved. Shorter templates might have been favored by PCR, but patient and control samples were amplified and corrected together, so both groups would have been affected equally by any skew. A moderate but significant shortening of TCRB CDR3 length was observed in type 1 diabetes patients in all four CD4+ subsets.

A single peripheral blood draw of about 116 mL on average was collected from each donor into heparinised tubes. Naive, central memory, regulatory and stem cell-like memory CD4+ T cells were sorted on a BD FACSAria II using a panel including CD45RO, CCR7, CD25, CD127, CD95 and CD27. Purity was above 95% for every sorted population. PBMCs were isolated immediately by Lymphoprep density gradient centrifugation and stained directly without culture. So that batch effects would be minimized, each experiment stained and sorted samples in pairs, pairing one healthy donor with one patient. The entire amount of isolated RNA was reverse transcribed using the High Capacity cDNA Reverse Transcription Kit, so the sequenced TCRB transcripts were expressed ones. Deep immunoSEQ sequencing was performed on naive, central memory and regulatory T cell samples, with an average of about 4 million total reads per sample. Sorted cells were lysed in RLT buffer and RNA was extracted with DNase-treated RNeasy Micro or Mini kits, depending on cell number. To prevent cross-contamination, each cell subset was processed individually, whereas patient and healthy donor samples were processed jointly. Using the immunoSEQ multiplex PCR, TCRB sequences were amplified from cDNA into 87-bp fragments spanning the CDR3 region. Sequencing of the amplicons was done on the Illumina HiSeq platform. As for the original processing: PCR bias was corrected computationally using synthetic template baselines, and reads within Hamming distance 2 were collapsed, with unmergeable singletons discarded. Reads were aligned against IMGT to assign V, D and J genes, CDR3 length and insertions or deletions at six rearrangement sites. Within each subset, clonotype counts were normalized to sorted cell number, and only after that were true diversity and Gini coefficients computed with the tcR R package. The overlap coefficient, calculated on TCRB nucleotide sequences, was used to measure repertoire sharing. Out-of-frame TCRB sequences from naive cells were analyzed to stand in for the pre-selection repertoire. TCRdb retrieved this table from immuneACCESS and kept in-frame rearrangements only. Not all clones are present; in checked studies, unresolved V genes account for under half, and no reason is known for the remainder. V, J and clone size reflect that table, while D and trimming were determined from the DNA. The sample has 350,000 or so clones on record, roughly 21% of them singletons. Jointly, the top ten make up about 0.045% of the sample.

With respect to this clone: The clone's antigen remains unknown. No quality values exist for individual bases; no much larger clone is one base distant.

Reading the germline V gene gives CDR1 MGHRA and CDR2 YSYEKL. The V and J ends are trimmed by 7 bases and 2 bases, leaving 24 bases between them. The CDR3 runs 18 residues from the cysteine to the phenylalanine. Just the 54-base CDR3 DNA is kept, in frame starting at base 1. The TCR was taken from a woman in her late teens or twenties in good health. The sequenced sample was naive CD4+ T cells from blood. The cell subset or site label corresponds to: true naive CD4+ T cells. The rearranged segments are TRBV4-1 and TRBJ2-4; TRBD1 is a possible D gene, resting on 6 matching bases. The nucleotides are TGCGCCAGCACCCCCGGCCCAGGCAGGGGTGTTACCAAAAACATTCAGTACTTC. Its protein product is CASTPGPGRGVTKNIQYF.